This T cell receptor beta chain was recovered during a study of blood T cells in healthy people across ages. Germline V gene lookup returns CDR1 SGHTA and CDR2 FQGNSA. The ends were cut back, 2 bases at V and 11 bases at J, with 12 bases in the middle. The CDR3 runs 12 residues. Donation came from healthy Caucasian individuals in Russia who were aged roughly 6 to 95. Each donor had approximately 10 milliliters of peripheral blood drawn. Remarks on this clonotype: Its specificity is not known.

It was with a sample-barcoded 5' primer and a J-beta primer mix that a second PCR of about 6 to 12 cycles was run. TCRdb reanalysed the 5' RACE reads using MiXCR and keeps one entry per CDR3 protein. Of almost 1 million distinct CDR3 sequences in the sample, roughly half were seen once. Study results and caveats: Across the age range, TCR beta diversity per million T cells fell in a roughly linear way.

This receptor was identified in a woman in her sixties in good health. The gene calls are TRBV7-2 and TRBJ1-2; D remains ambiguous. The material sequenced was blood. The CDR3 nucleotides are TGTGCCAGCAGCTTAACAGCAGGCGGGTACACCTTC. Translation gives CASSLTAGGYTF.